Below, 2 T cell receptor beta chains from the same sample are listed, as sequenced in a study of a mutant IDH1 vaccine in newly diagnosed glioma. The data were produced by immunoSEQ multiplex PCR, yet TCRdb's version contains in-frame clones alone and is incomplete. The repertoire holds 25,000 to 30,000 clones, with about four fifths as singletons. Time point defined: week 23, last vaccination. A single vaccine dose contained 300 ug of mutant IDH1 20-mer peptide, and topical imiquimod was used with it. No antigen is known for these receptors. The starting material was PBMCs, obtained from a glioma patient whose treatment included an IDH1 peptide vaccine. All receptors come from a woman between 25 and 40 years old with glioma.

This chain's CDR3 is CSVEEISGFYGYTF. The CDR3 bases are TGCAGCGTTGAAGAGATAAGCGGATTTTATGGCTACACCTTC. This chain uses TRBV29-1 with TRBJ1-2; no clear D. The CDR3 length is 14 residues. Trimming removed 0 bases at V and 5 bases at J, with 13 bases between. Germline V gives CDR1 SQVTM, CDR2 ANQGSEA. Complete variable domain (other parts from reference TRBV29-1 and TRBJ1-2): SAVISQKPSRDICQRGTSLTIQCQVDSQVTMMFWYRQQPGQSLTLIATANQGSEATYESGFVIDKFPISRPNLTFSTLTVSNMSPEDSSIYLCSVEEISGFYGYTFGSGTRLTVV.

The chain employs TRBV18 and TRBJ1-4; D is undetermined. V gave up 5 bases and J gave up 8 bases, with 3 bases separating them. The germline gives CDR1 KGHSH, CDR2 LQKENI. The CDR3 spans 10 residues. DNA for the CDR3: TGTGCCAGCTCAGGGGAAAAACTGTTTTTT. Translating gives CASSGEKLFF.